Listed here are 17 T cell receptor beta chains from one sample, sequenced in a study of regulatory T cells in long-lasting Graves disease. The authors built TCR beta libraries using iRepertoire HTBI primers and Arm-PCR of CDR3 regions. MiXCR, applied by TCRdb to the multiplex PCR reads, yields one record per CDR3 protein. The data contain around 500,000 distinct CDR3 sequences, about 14% of them seen just once; the ten biggest clones take up approximately 9.3%. Time point described: newly diagnosed GD, antithyroid drugs for less than 3 months. PBMC-derived RNA was used for the TCR library. Another study also made use of these data, one on T cells in Graves' hyperthyroidism and ophthalmopathy.

The specimen was peripheral blood mononuclear cells (PBMCs), collected at new diagnosis, from a patient treated with antithyroid drugs. Every receptor here comes from a man younger than 45 with Graves disease.

This chain joins TRBV20-1 and TRBJ2-1; possibly TRBD1 for D (5 bases). Looked up from germline, CDR1 is DFQATT and CDR2 is SNEGSKA (reference sequence). V lost 6 bases and J 7 bases, leaving 16 bases between the germline ends. The CDR3 is 13 residues long. The CDR3 spells CSAPLAGLNEQFF. DNA for the CDR3: TGCAGTGCCCCCCTGGCAGGGTTGAATGAGCAGTTCTTC.

The CDR3 DNA is TGTGCCAGTAGATACAGGGGGTATAGCAATCAGCCCCAGCATTTT. Translated, it gives CASRYRGYSNQPQHF. The gene calls are TRBV19 and TRBJ1-5; 8 positions agree with TRBD1. J lost 0 bases, V lost 6 bases, and 4 bases had no gene match. Germline CDR1 is LNHDA and CDR2 is SQIVND (reference sequence). This CDR3 is 15 amino acids long.

The rearrangement links TRBV5-1 to TRBJ2-1; 15 nucleotides match TRBD2. The germline gives CDR1 SGHRS, CDR2 YFSETQ. This CDR3 comprises 21 residues. With 0 bases clipped from V and 6 bases from J, the junction kept 16 bases outside the gene matches. In DNA, the CDR3 is TGCGCCAGCAGCTTGGGGGGACTAGCGGGAGGCTTTTCGAGGATGGGCAATGAGCAGTTCTTC. Its protein product is CASSLGGLAGGFSRMGNEQFF. The entire variable domain, with the rest obtained from reference TRBV5-1 and TRBJ2-1, is as follows: KAGVTQTPRYLIKTRGQQVTLSCSPISGHRSVSWYQQTPGQGLQFLFEYFSETQRNKGNFPGRFSGRQFSNSRSEMNVSTLELGDSALYLCASSLGGLAGGFSRMGNEQFFGPGTRLTVL.

Many counts were recorded for this clonotype. The rearrangement joins TRBV12-3 or TRBV12-4 to TRBJ1-3; a possible D gene is TRBD1 (5 bases). Trimming took off 3 bases at V and 4 bases at J, with 13 bases between the two ends. This CDR3 is 15 amino acids long. The DNA of the CDR3 is TGTGCCAGCAGTTTTGGGGGGAACAGGGGAAACACCATATATTTT. Its translation: CASSFGGNRGNTIYF.

Worth noting for this clonotype: One base away lies a much larger clone, so this may be a sequencing read error. The rearrangement links TRBV12-3 or TRBV12-4 to TRBJ2-3, with D hard to call. The length of the CDR3 is 14 residues. DNA of the CDR3: TGTGCCAGCAGTCCTTACATAGGTACAGATAAGCAGTATTTT. Encoded protein: CASSPYIGTDKQYF.

In its sample, this clonotype was seen many times. The chain combines TRBV2 with TRBJ1-2; 8 nucleotides match TRBD1. Germline V lookup: CDR1 SNHLY, CDR2 FYNNEI. V lost 6 bases to trimming and J lost 4 bases; unmatched junction nucleotides: 4. CDR3 length: 13 amino acids. The DNA of the CDR3 is TGTGCCAGCAGCGGACAGGGTTTCTATGGCTACACCTTC. This codes for CASSGQGFYGYTF. Full variable domain (rest looked up from reference TRBV2 and TRBJ1-2): EPEVTQTPSHQVTQMGQEVILRCVPISNHLYFYWYRQILGQKVEFLVSFYNNEISEKSEIFDDQFSVERPDGSNFTLKIRSTKLEDSAMYFCASSGQGFYGYTFGSGTRLTVV.

This clonotype was picked up many times. The chain carries TRBV3-1 and TRBJ2-3; TRBD2 matches at 10 bases. Germline V gene lookup returns CDR1 LGHDT and CDR2 YNNKEL (reference sequence). Trimming at V came to 0 bases and at J to 2 bases, leaving 11 bases not matched to a gene. CDR3 size: 19 residues. For the CDR3, the DNA is TGTGCCAGCAGCCAAGATTGGGAAACTAGCGGGGCCGACACAGATACGCAGTATTTT. Translated, it gives CASSQDWETSGADTDTQYF.

This clonotype was picked up many times. The chain recombines TRBV11-2 with TRBJ2-3; D not resolved. Trimming cost V 5 bases and J 2 bases, with 8 bases left between them. Germline CDR1 is SGHAT and CDR2 is FQNNGV. The CDR3 extends over 13 amino acids. In DNA, the CDR3 is TGTGCCAGCAGCCTCCATATCACAGATACGCAGTATTTT. This codes for CASSLHITDTQYF.

In this sample, this clonotype turned up a few times. This chain uses TRBV7-9 with TRBJ2-2, with 10 bases matching TRBD2. Unmatched junction bases numbered 5, after V lost 3 bases and J lost 4 bases. Per the germline V gene, CDR1 is SEHNR and CDR2 is FQNEAQ (reference sequence). The CDR3 extends over 16 amino acids. The CDR3 nucleotides are TGTGCCAGCAGCTTTCCAGCGGGAGGGGGCACCGGGGAGCTGTTTTTT. It yields the protein CASSFPAGGGTGELFF.

This clonotype was found a few times. The chain joins TRBV27 to TRBJ2-3, with 10 bases fitting TRBD2. Unmatched junction bases numbered 16, after V lost 7 bases and J lost 3 bases. This CDR3 comprises 18 residues. Germline V gene data show CDR1 as MNHEY and CDR2 as SMNVEV (reference sequence). The CDR3 DNA sequence: TGTGCCAGCACTAAAACCCTCATAGCGGGAGGAGTTACAGATACGCAGTATTTT. Residues: CASTKTLIAGGVTDTQYF.

This clonotype was seen at least ten times. The chain recombines TRBV2 with TRBJ2-7, with D possibly being TRBD1 (5 bases). Trimming took 0 bases from V and 3 from J, leaving 12 bases between them. The CDR3 runs to 15 residues. Per germline, CDR1 SNHLY and CDR2 FYNNEI. In DNA, the CDR3 is TGTGCCAGCAGTGAAGCGCTGACAAGGGGCTACGAGCAGTACTTC. Translated: CASSEALTRGYEQYF.

The chain has TRBV5-4 and TRBJ2-1; TRBD2 matches at 7 bases. The CDR3 covers 17 residues. The germline V gene encodes CDR1 SGHNT and CDR2 YYREEE (reference sequence). With V trimmed by 0 bases and J by 8 bases, 14 bases remained unmatched. The CDR3 DNA follows: TGTGCCAGCAGCTTGGGGGCCGGGAGGACCCTTGGGGATGAGCAGTTCTTC. Encoded protein: CASSLGAGRTLGDEQFF. The complete variable domain, with remaining parts taken from reference TRBV5-4 and TRBJ2-1, reads ETGVTQSPTHLIKTRGQQVTLRCSSQSGHNTVSWYQQALGQGPQFIFQYYREEENGRGNFPPRFSGLQFPNYSSELNVNALELDDSALYLCASSLGAGRTLGDEQFFGPGTRLTVL.

V gene TRBV30 combines with J gene TRBJ2-5, with 14 bases lining up with TRBD2. CDR1 is GTSNPN and CDR2 is SVGIG in the germline V gene (reference sequence). V gave up 7 bases and J gave up 4 bases; unmatched junction bases: 8. CDR3 length equals 15 residues. The CDR3 sequence is CASNRLAGGRETQYF. Written as DNA, the CDR3 is TGTGCCTCAAACAGACTAGCGGGAGGGCGAGAGACCCAGTACTTC.

About this clonotype: One base away lies a much larger clone, so this may be a sequencing read error. V and J are TRBV29-1 and TRBJ1-2; D gene unclear. Trimming left V 3 bases short and J 6 bases short, with 14 bases between. Germline CDR1 reads SQVTM; CDR2 reads ANQGSEA. There are 13 residues in the CDR3. CDR3: CSVDTSSPNGYTF. The CDR3 DNA follows: TGCAGCGTTGACACCTCCTCCCCCAATGGCTACACCTTC.

A remark on this clonotype: One base away lies a much larger clone, so this may be a sequencing read error. The DNA for the CDR3 is TGTGCCAGCAGCTACAGGAGCGAAAAACTGTTTTTT. This translates into CASSYRSEKLFF. The chain joins TRBV11-2 to TRBJ1-4; D perhaps matches TRBD1 (5 bases). The CDR3 covers 12 residues. Germline CDR1 reads SGHAT; CDR2 reads FQNNGV. The germline V and J ends were trimmed by 4 bases and 8 bases, with 8 bases remaining between them.

The V and J genes are TRBV18 and TRBJ1-1; 10 bases line up with TRBD1. Trimming cost V 4 bases and J 0 bases; bases outside gene matches: 8. The CDR3 totals 17 residues. Germline CDR1 is KGHSH and CDR2 is LQKENI. CDR3 DNA: TGTGCCAGCTCACAGGGACAGGGGAAAATTATGAACACTGAAGCTTTCTTT. Amino acids: CASSQGQGKIMNTEAFF.

This clonotype turned up a few times. Given a much more abundant clone one base away, this may be a read error. The chain employs TRBV6-9 and TRBJ2-7; TRBD2 agrees at 13 bases. The CDR3 contains 14 residues. V lost 4 bases to trimming and J lost 5 bases; unmatched junction nucleotides: 2. CDR1 is MNHGY, CDR2 SVAAGI, per germline. CDR3 bases: TGTGCCAGCAGTTCGACTAGCGGGAGGAACGAGCAGTACTTC. It translates to CASSSTSGRNEQYF.